The entry that follows covers one TCR beta chain sequence. What this receptor recognizes is not known. Base qualities are not at hand, and no much larger clone is one base apart. V is pared back by 3 bases and J by 3 bases, with 8 bases lying between the germline termini. CDR1 and CDR2 are drawn from the germline V gene (reference sequence): SGHAT, FQDESV. The CDR3 holds 14 amino acids from the cysteine to the phenylalanine. CDR3 DNA only is kept here, 42 bases in frame from base 1. The trial excluded patients who had a history of autoimmune disease or who were on systemic immunosuppression. Peripheral blood for TCR sequencing was drawn from every dose cohort at baseline, at cycle 4 day 1 and at cycle 7 day 1. Samples came from an open-label, multicenter, first-in-human phase I dose-escalation trial of ivuxolimab. Adults with locally advanced or metastatic head and neck squamous cell, hepatocellular, melanoma or renal cell carcinoma were enrolled in the trial. Before TCR sequencing, CD4+ T cells and CD8+ T cells were sorted from peripheral blood as separate populations.

For sequencing of the TCRbeta CDR3 region, genomic DNA was extracted from the sorted cells. TCRbeta CDR3 regions were sequenced using the immunoSEQ Assay. What TCRdb holds here is the immuneACCESS table cut down to in-frame rearrangements. Part of the clones is not present; checked against another copy, under half of the missing clones reflect an unresolved V gene, and the others are unexplained. In this sample the table shows fewer than 100,000 clones, around 86% of which occur a single time. Of the sample, under 6.5% is held by the ten largest clones. This sample was taken from a study of OX40 agonist ivuxolimab in advanced cancers. The study in broad terms: Ivuxolimab, which targeted the costimulatory receptor OX40 (CD134), was an agonistic, fully human IgG2 monoclonal antibody. Partial responses occurred in three dose-escalation patients: two with cutaneous melanoma and one with hepatocellular carcinoma. Prior anti-PD-1, anti-PD-L1 or anti-CTLA-4 therapy was permitted, and 35% to 40% of dose-escalation patients had received checkpoint inhibitors. A male proportion of approximately 83% and a mean age of roughly 58 years, ranging from 23 to 79, were recorded for the dose-escalation cohort. Intravenous ivuxolimab was administered to patients every 2 weeks at six dose levels: 0.01, 0.1, 0.3, 1.5, 3 and 10 mg/kg. The purpose of peripheral TCRbeta sequencing was to test whether ivuxolimab changed TCR sequence diversity and led to clonal T-cell expansion. Of the 50 to 55 patients in dose escalation, about 19 had hepatocellular carcinoma, some 15 had melanoma, 9 had renal cell carcinoma and 9 had head and neck cancer. The paper describes the monotherapy dose-escalation part (N of about 52 patients) of the phase I trial of ivuxolimab. The research as a whole found: Partial responders in the 0.1-3.0 mg/kg groups had among the lowest normalized peripheral clonal expansion, especially among CD8+ T cells. After ivuxolimab, more expanded clones were found on average in CD8+ T cells than in CD4+ T cells. At doses of 0.1 to 3.0 mg/kg, clonal expansion of both CD4+ and CD8+ blood T cells was observed from baseline to week 6. The antigen specificity of the peripheral T cells that underwent clonal expansion was not determined. Low levels of normalized T-cell clonal expansion were also seen in some nonresponding patients.

The source of this sequence is an adult with an advanced solid tumor such as melanoma, head and neck, liver or kidney cancer. The chain links TRBV11-1 with TRBJ2-2; the D segment cannot be called with confidence. Sample: CD4+ or CD8+ T cells sorted from blood, taken in a trial of the OX40 agonist ivuxolimab. The CDR3 in this case is CASSFPTDTGELFF. The sequenced DNA: TGTGCCAGCAGCTTCCCGACGGACACCGGGGAGCTGTTTTTT.